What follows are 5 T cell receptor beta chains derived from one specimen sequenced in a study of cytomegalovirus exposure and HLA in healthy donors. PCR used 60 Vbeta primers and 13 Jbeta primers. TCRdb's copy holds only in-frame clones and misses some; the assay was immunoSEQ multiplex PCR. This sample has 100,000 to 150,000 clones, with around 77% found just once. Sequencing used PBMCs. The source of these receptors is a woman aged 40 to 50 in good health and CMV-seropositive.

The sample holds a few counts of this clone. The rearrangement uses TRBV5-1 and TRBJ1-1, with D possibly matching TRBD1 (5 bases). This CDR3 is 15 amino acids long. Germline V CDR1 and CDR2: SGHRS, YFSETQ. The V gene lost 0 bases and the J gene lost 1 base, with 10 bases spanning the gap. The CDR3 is CASSLGAGPNTEAFF. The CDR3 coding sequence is TGCGCCAGCAGCTTGGGGGCAGGGCCGAACACTGAAGCTTTCTTT.

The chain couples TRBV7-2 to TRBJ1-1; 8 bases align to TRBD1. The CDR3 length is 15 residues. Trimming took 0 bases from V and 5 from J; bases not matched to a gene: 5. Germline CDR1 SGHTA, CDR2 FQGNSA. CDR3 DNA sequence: TGTGCCAGCAGCTTAGCCTTTAGACAGGGGACTGAAGCTTTCTTT. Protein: CASSLAFRQGTEAFF.

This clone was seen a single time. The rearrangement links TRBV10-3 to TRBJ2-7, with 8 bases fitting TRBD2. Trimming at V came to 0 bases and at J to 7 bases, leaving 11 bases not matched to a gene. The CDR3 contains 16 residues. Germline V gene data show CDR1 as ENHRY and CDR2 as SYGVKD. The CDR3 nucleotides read TGTGCCATCAGTGAGTCCCAGACTAGCGACCATCGAGAGCAGTACTTC. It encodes CAISESQTSDHREQYF.

CDR3 region: CASSQTDGGETQYF. The CDR3 nucleotides are TGTGCCAGCAGCCAGACCGACGGGGGAGAGACCCAGTACTTC. The chain recombines TRBV7-3 with TRBJ2-5; perhaps TRBD2 as D (6 bases). The germline CDR1 and CDR2 sequences are SGHTA and FQGTGA. Between the trimmed V and J ends, which lost 5 bases and 4 bases, there was a span of 14 bases. The CDR3 runs 14 residues. Using reference TRBV7-3 and TRBJ2-5 for the parts outside the CDR3, the full variable domain is GAGVSQTPSNKVTEKGKYVELRCDPISGHTALYWYRQSLGQGPEFLIYFQGTGAADDSGLPNDRFFAVRPEGSVSTLKIQRTERGDSAVYLCASSQTDGGETQYFGPGTRLLVL.

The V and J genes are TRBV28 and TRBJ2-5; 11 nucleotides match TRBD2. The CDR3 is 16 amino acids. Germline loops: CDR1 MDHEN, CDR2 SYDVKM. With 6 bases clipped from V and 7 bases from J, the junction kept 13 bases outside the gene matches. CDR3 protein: CASSPTILAGVVTQYF. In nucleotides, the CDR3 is TGTGCCAGCAGCCCTACCATACTAGCGGGAGTTGTGACCCAGTACTTC.